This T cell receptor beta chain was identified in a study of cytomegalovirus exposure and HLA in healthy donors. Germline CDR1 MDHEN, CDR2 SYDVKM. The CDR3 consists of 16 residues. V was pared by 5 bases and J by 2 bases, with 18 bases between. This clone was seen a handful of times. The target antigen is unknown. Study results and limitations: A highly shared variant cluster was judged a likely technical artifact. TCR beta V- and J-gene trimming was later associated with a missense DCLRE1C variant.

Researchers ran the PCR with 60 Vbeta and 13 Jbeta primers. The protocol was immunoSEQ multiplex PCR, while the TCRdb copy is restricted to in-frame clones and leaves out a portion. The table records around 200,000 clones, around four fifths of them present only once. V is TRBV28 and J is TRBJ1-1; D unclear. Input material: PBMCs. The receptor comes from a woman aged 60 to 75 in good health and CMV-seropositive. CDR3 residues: CASSQSSARRNTEAFF. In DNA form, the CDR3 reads TGTGCCAGCAGTCAAAGTTCAGCCCGGAGAAACACTGAAGCTTTCTTT.